Listed below are T cell receptor beta chains from one sample, sequenced in a study of spatial heterogeneity in lung cancer. One entry per CDR3 protein results from TCRdb running MiXCR on the 5' RACE reads. Of under 7,500 distinct CDR3 sequences listed, around an eighth are singletons. Sequenced material: lung tumor tissue, taken at surgery. Receptors originate from a female donor with early-stage non-small cell lung cancer. The CDR3 runs from the conserved cysteine through the conserved F or W. D genes are given only for firm matches. Size is stated for part of the rows, as once, few or many counts, or as a class when the clone is expanded.

CDR3: CSAREWSSGFTDTQYF
DNA: TGCAGTGCTAGGGAATGGTCTAGCGGGTTCACAGATACGCAGTATTTT
J: TRBJ2-3
size: few
D: TRBD2
V: TRBV20-1

CDR3: CASSTGPTGELFF
DNA: TGTGCCAGCAGCACGGGACCCACCGGGGAGCTGTTTTTT
J: TRBJ2-2
size: NA
D: NA
V: TRBV7-9

CDR3: CASSEGLAVEQYF
DNA: TGTGCCAGCAGTGAAGGACTAGCGGTCGAGCAGTACTTC
J: TRBJ2-7
size: medium-sized
D: TRBD2
V: TRBV6-1

CDR3: CSVEGMAPRSSYNEQFF
DNA: TGCAGCGTTGAAGGGATGGCTCCCCGGAGCTCCTACAATGAGCAGTTCTTC
J: TRBJ2-1
size: many
D: NA
V: TRBV29-1

CDR3: CATSRASSEKLFF
DNA: TGTGCCACCAGTCGTGCCTCGAGTGAAAAACTGTTTTTT
J: TRBJ1-4
size: many
D: NA
V: TRBV24-1

CDR3: CASSLVSVLRQETQYF
DNA: TGTGCCAGCAGCTTAGTCTCGGTTTTACGGCAAGAGACCCAGTACTTC
J: TRBJ2-5
size: medium-sized
D: NA
V: TRBV7-9

CDR3: CASSHPSGSVGELFF
DNA: TGTGCCAGCAGCCACCCAAGCGGGAGCGTCGGGGAGCTGTTTTTT
J: TRBJ2-2
size: medium-sized
D: TRBD2
V: TRBV7-2

CDR3: CSARMADTQYF
DNA: TGCAGTGCTAGAATGGCAGATACGCAGTATTTT
J: TRBJ2-3
size: many
D: NA
V: TRBV20-1

CDR3: CASTSYRVDTQYF
DNA: TGTGCCAGCACCTCATACAGGGTAGATACGCAGTATTTT
J: TRBJ2-3
size: medium-sized
D: NA
V: TRBV7-9

CDR3: CASSFGGQETQYF
DNA: TGTGCCAGCAGCTTTGGCGGGCAAGAGACCCAGTACTTC
J: TRBJ2-5
size: many
D: NA
V: TRBV7-9

CDR3: CAISESGGISQPQHF
DNA: TGTGCCATCAGTGAGTCAGGGGGAATCAGTCAGCCCCAGCATTTT
J: TRBJ1-5
size: medium-sized
D: NA
V: TRBV10-3

CDR3: CASSQKTGGTEAFF
DNA: TGCGCCAGCAGCCAAAAGACAGGGGGCACTGAAGCTTTCTTT
J: TRBJ1-1
size: medium-sized
D: TRBD1
V: TRBV4-1

CDR3: CASSSRTKYNEQFF
DNA: TGTGCCAGCAGCTCCCGGACAAAGTACAATGAGCAGTTCTTC
J: TRBJ2-1
size: many
D: NA
V: TRBV11-1

CDR3: CASSPASFLASGTDEQYF
DNA: TGTGCCAGCAGCCCCGCCTCTTTTTTGGCGAGCGGGACGGACGAGCAGTACTTC
J: TRBJ2-7
size: medium-sized
D: TRBD2
V: TRBV28

CDR3: CASSYGPVGFRGTEQYF
DNA: TGTGCCAGCAGTTACGGTCCGGTGGGCTTCAGGGGAACCGAGCAGTACTTC
J: TRBJ2-7
size: NA
D: NA
V: TRBV6-6

CDR3: CSAVRQPENTEAFF
DNA: TGCAGTGCCGTAAGACAGCCGGAGAACACTGAAGCTTTCTTT
J: TRBJ1-1
size: medium-sized
D: NA
V: TRBV20-1

CDR3: CASSQAPLGGLYTGELFF
DNA: TGTGCCAGCAGCCAAGCCCCCCTTGGGGGACTGTACACCGGGGAGCTGTTTTTT
J: TRBJ2-2
size: many
D: NA
V: TRBV4-2

CDR3: CASSNSGGYNEQFF
DNA: TGTGCCAGCAGCAACAGCGGGGGGTACAATGAGCAGTTCTTC
J: TRBJ2-1
size: medium-sized
D: TRBD2
V: TRBV4-2

CDR3: CSAMNSVGEKLFF
DNA: TGCAGTGCTATGAACAGCGTCGGTGAAAAACTGTTTTTT
J: TRBJ1-4
size: many
D: NA
V: TRBV20-1

CDR3: CSATTGGQETQYF
DNA: TGCAGTGCTACTACAGGGGGCCAAGAGACCCAGTACTTC
J: TRBJ2-5
size: many
D: TRBD1
V: TRBV20-1

CDR3: CATSRDGQMGDEQFF
DNA: TGTGCCACCAGCAGAGATGGCCAGATGGGGGATGAGCAGTTCTTC
J: TRBJ2-1
size: medium-sized
D: NA
V: TRBV15

CDR3: CASSFLVSTDTQYF
DNA: TGTGCCAGCAGCTTTCTGGTTAGCACAGATACGCAGTATTTT
J: TRBJ2-3
size: many
D: NA
V: TRBV11-2

CDR3: CASGGQNWETQYF
DNA: TGTGCCAGCGGAGGACAGAACTGGGAGACCCAGTACTTC
J: TRBJ2-5
size: medium-sized
D: NA
V: TRBV7-9

CDR3: CASTAGREAFF
DNA: TGTGCCAGCACGGCCGGGAGAGAAGCTTTCTTT
J: TRBJ1-1
size: medium-sized
D: NA
V: TRBV28

CDR3: CASSGQGIGELFF
DNA: TGTGCCAGCTCGGGACAGGGGATCGGGGAGCTGTTTTTT
J: TRBJ2-2
size: many
D: TRBD1
V: TRBV6-2/TRBV6-3

CDR3: CATSDLWGSGELFF
DNA: TGTGCCACCAGTGATTTATGGGGCTCCGGGGAGCTGTTTTTT
J: TRBJ2-2
size: medium-sized
D: NA
V: TRBV24-1

CDR3: CASSQIRGPTDTQYF
DNA: TGCGCCAGCAGCCAAATCCGGGGCCCCACAGATACGCAGTATTTT
J: TRBJ2-3
size: medium-sized
D: NA
V: TRBV4-3

CDR3: CASSAGLPTYEQYF
DNA: TGTGCCAGCAGCGCCGGACTACCTACCTACGAGCAGTACTTC
J: TRBJ2-7
size: NA
D: NA
V: TRBV11-2

CDR3: CASSPPPTDTQYF
DNA: TGTGCCAGCAGCCCCCCCCCCACAGATACGCAGTATTTT
J: TRBJ2-3
size: many
D: NA
V: TRBV7-2

CDR3: CASSISSGSTDTQYF
DNA: TGCGCCAGCAGCATATCTAGCGGAAGCACAGATACGCAGTATTTT
J: TRBJ2-3
size: medium-sized
D: TRBD2
V: TRBV5-1

CDR3: CASSLGRGNQPQHF
DNA: TGTGCCAGCAGCTTAGGACGGGGCAATCAGCCCCAGCATTTT
J: TRBJ1-5
size: many
D: NA
V: TRBV7-9

CDR3: CASSPGVTEAFF
DNA: TGTGCCAGCTCACCAGGTGTAACTGAAGCTTTCTTT
J: TRBJ1-1
size: medium-sized
D: NA
V: TRBV18

CDR3: CSAPGRQGIYGYTF
DNA: TGCAGTGCTCCCGGACGACAGGGGATTTATGGCTACACCTTC
J: TRBJ1-2
size: NA
D: TRBD1
V: TRBV20-1

CDR3: CASRNRALSNQPQHF
DNA: TGTGCCAGCAGGAACAGGGCCTTGAGCAATCAGCCCCAGCATTTT
J: TRBJ1-5
size: medium-sized
D: NA
V: TRBV2

CDR3: CASSLNGKNIQYF
DNA: TGTGCCAGCAGCTTAAACGGGAAAAACATTCAGTACTTC
J: TRBJ2-4
size: few
D: NA
V: TRBV7-3

CDR3: CSATSGASTDTQYF
DNA: TGCAGTGCTACTAGCGGGGCTAGCACAGATACGCAGTATTTT
J: TRBJ2-3
size: medium-sized
D: TRBD2
V: TRBV20-1

CDR3: CASSEPSYGYTF
DNA: TGTGCCAGCAGTGAACCCTCCTATGGCTACACCTTC
J: TRBJ1-2
size: many
D: NA
V: TRBV2

CDR3: CASSPRRGETQYF
DNA: TGTGCCAGCAGTCCCCGGAGAGGAGAGACCCAGTACTTC
J: TRBJ2-5
size: medium-sized
D: NA
V: TRBV27

CDR3: CASSSGGTSGTSEQFF
DNA: TGTGCCAGCAGCTCAGGTGGGACTAGCGGGACTAGTGAGCAGTTCTTC
J: TRBJ2-1
size: many
D: TRBD2
V: TRBV11-3

CDR3: CASSRTSGSSYEQYF
DNA: TGTGCCAGCAGCCGGACTAGCGGGAGTTCCTACGAGCAGTACTTC
J: TRBJ2-7
size: NA
D: TRBD2
V: TRBV6-2/TRBV6-3

CDR3: CASSKRQGATGELFF
DNA: TGTGCCAGCAGTAAAAGACAGGGGGCGACCGGGGAGCTGTTTTTT
J: TRBJ2-2
size: NA
D: TRBD1
V: TRBV28

CDR3: CASSLTSGSFYEQFF
DNA: TGTGCCAGCAGTTTGACTAGCGGGAGTTTTTATGAGCAGTTCTTC
J: TRBJ2-1
size: medium-sized
D: TRBD2
V: TRBV28

CDR3: CAISEWATAYNEQFF
DNA: TGTGCCATCAGTGAATGGGCAACCGCCTACAATGAGCAGTTCTTC
J: TRBJ2-1
size: medium-sized
D: NA
V: TRBV10-3

CDR3: CSVSERGYEQYF
DNA: TGCAGCGTTTCCGAGCGGGGGTACGAGCAGTACTTC
J: TRBJ2-7
size: few
D: TRBD2
V: TRBV29-1

CDR3: CASSNQGDTEAFF
DNA: TGTGCCAGCAGCAATCAGGGGGACACTGAAGCTTTCTTT
J: TRBJ1-1
size: NA
D: TRBD1
V: TRBV12-3/TRBV12-4

CDR3: CASSPPGRDTEAFF
DNA: TGTGCCAGCTCACCACCGGGCAGGGACACTGAAGCTTTCTTT
J: TRBJ1-1
size: medium-sized
D: NA
V: TRBV18

CDR3: CASSQRLGRRNTGELFF
DNA: TGTGCCAGCAGCCAACGTCTCGGGAGACGAAACACCGGGGAGCTGTTTTTT
J: TRBJ2-2
size: few
D: NA
V: TRBV3-1

CDR3: CASSSGSASFEQFF
DNA: TGTGCCAGCAGCTCCGGGAGCGCCTCGTTCGAACAGTTCTTC
J: TRBJ2-1
size: many
D: NA
V: TRBV5-5

CDR3: CASSQGSGRGSGNLQETQYF
DNA: TGCGCCAGCAGCCAAGGGTCCGGGCGTGGTAGCGGGAACCTCCAAGAGACCCAGTACTTC
J: TRBJ2-5
size: many
D: TRBD2
V: TRBV4-3

CDR3: CASSASGSGVTQYF
DNA: TGTGCCAGCAGCGCTAGCGGGAGCGGGGTGACCCAGTACTTC
J: TRBJ2-5
size: medium-sized
D: TRBD2
V: TRBV11-2

CDR3: CASSLAGSVDTQYF
DNA: TGCGCCAGCAGCCTAGCGGGTTCGGTAGATACGCAGTATTTT
J: TRBJ2-3
size: medium-sized
D: TRBD2
V: TRBV4-3

CDR3: CASSLQGIYNEQFF
DNA: TGTGCCAGCAGCTTACAGGGTATATACAATGAGCAGTTCTTC
J: TRBJ2-1
size: medium-sized
D: NA
V: TRBV7-6

CDR3: CATSDYDSSYGYTF
DNA: TGTGCCACCAGTGATTACGACTCCTCCTATGGCTACACCTTC
J: TRBJ1-2
size: NA
D: NA
V: TRBV24-1

CDR3: CSARSHGRRAGELFF
DNA: TGCAGTGCTAGATCACACGGAAGGAGGGCCGGGGAGCTGTTTTTT
J: TRBJ2-2
size: medium-sized
D: NA
V: TRBV20-1

CDR3: CASSGRTGSYEQYF
DNA: TGCGCCAGCAGTGGTAGGACTGGCTCCTACGAGCAGTACTTC
J: TRBJ2-7
size: many
D: NA
V: TRBV10-1

CDR3: CASSPPLGLAGGANEQFF
DNA: TGTGCCAGCTCACCACCCCTAGGACTAGCGGGAGGTGCCAATGAGCAGTTCTTC
J: TRBJ2-1
size: medium-sized
D: TRBD2
V: TRBV18

CDR3: CASSPIRPGELFF
DNA: TGTGCCAGCAGTCCCATCCGGCCCGGGGAGCTGTTTTTT
J: TRBJ2-2
size: many
D: NA
V: TRBV28